This TCR beta chain was captured by sequencing in a study of massively parallel sequencing of T cell beta chains (dated by TCRdb to 2009 to 2011). About the study as a whole: Using 5'-RACE, Illumina short-read sequencing and a dedicated short-read assembly strategy, the study profiled the diversity of human TCR beta CDR3 in peripheral blood.

Sequencing instrument: Illumina Genome Analyzer II. Two rounds of nested PCR with TRBC1/TRBC2-specific primers yielded a RACE product of about 520 bp, which was gel-purified. A TRBC-specific primer and a template-switching oligonucleotide were used to make first-strand cDNA, with the template-switching oligonucleotide providing a 5' anchor for RACE. Because the RACE amplicon was too long for direct short-read sequencing, the RACE amplicon was concatemerized by ligation and sheared by sonication. PAGE was used to isolate a size fraction of 100 to 300 bp, and that fraction then underwent shotgun sequencing on the Illumina platform. Separate runs on an Illumina GAII yielded 18.8 million 36-nt reads and 21.7 million 50-nt single-end reads. As for the original processing: Assembly of the pooled 40,582,229 reads was performed with iSSAKE using parameters -m 15, -o 2 and -r 0.7. Reads aligning to the ends of Ensembl TRBV gene predictions that carried unmatched junctional bases were used to seed de novo CDR3 beta assemblies. Clonotype abundance was estimated from the count of matching assembled contigs rather than from raw read depth. Of the assembled clonotypes, around 2,100 (5.9%) were found to have in-frame stop codons and were removed, so that some 34,000 productive clonotypes were retained. Of the 288 unique TCR sequences obtained by Sanger sequencing of cloned RACE products, nearly 70% were also present in the Illumina assembly. The raw public reads went through TCRdb reprocessing: fastp at Q25, MiXCR clone calling, in-frame beta chains kept. Each CDR3 protein gets just one entry, which takes the most common genes and DNA from the rows behind it. These V and J calls originate from TCRdb's pipeline instead of the authors' own analysis. The sample yields about 4,400 distinct CDR3 sequences; around two fifths were counted once. The top ten clonotypes cover 2.5% to 3% of the sample.

All donors in the pool were aged roughly 18 to 45 years, and the pool included more than 300 males and roughly 180 females. Peripheral leukocyte polyA+ RNA was isolated from 150 to 200 liters of pooled peripheral blood. The starting material was a commercial mRNA preparation from normal human peripheral blood leukocytes pooled from roughly 500 individuals. This clonotype was picked up a small number of times. What this receptor recognizes is not known. No much larger clone exists at a distance of one base, and base qualities are not known. V trim: 4 bases; J trim: 4 bases; unmatched bases: 5. CDR1 and CDR2 are read off the germline V gene (reference sequence) as DFQATT and SNEGSKA. There are 13 amino acids in the CDR3, from cysteine to phenylalanine inclusive. CDR3 DNA only is kept here, 39 bases in frame from base 1. Study-wide conclusions, independent of this receptor: Only roughly 23,000 (around 70%) of the clonotypes could be assigned a unique TRBV gene. Preferential PCR amplification of some TRBV and TRBJ sequences may have skewed the reported gene usage frequencies. Among approximately 35,000 distinct clonotypes, 65.3% of clonotypes but only around 17% of assemblies were accounted for by single-copy clonotypes. Most clonotypes (about three fifths of the roughly 34,000) were supported by a single sequence read, which could in principle inflate apparent diversity. CDR3 beta length ranged from 21 to 81 nucleotides, peaking at 45 nucleotides. By subsampling, clonotype counts were shown to rise linearly with read number, indicating that sequencing depth was far from saturation. Usage of TRBV genes spanned from 0.0085% to 0.01% for TRBV17 up to 24.6% for TRBV20-1, while TRBJ usage spanned from about 1.5% for TRBJ2-6 up to roughly 17% for TRBJ2-1. Since the RNA was pooled from many donors, the results capture clonotype abundance averaged across the population rather than the repertoire of any individual.

This receptor was taken from a pool of human donors in good health; the sample was commercial RNA pooled from many donors. Sequenced: commercial RNA from peripheral blood pooled from many donors. The chain is assembled from TRBV20-1 and TRBJ2-7; the junction holds 9 bases that match TRBD1. The sequenced DNA: TGCAGTGCTATTGGGACAGGGAATTACGAGCAGTACTTC. It translates as CSAIGTGNYEQYF.